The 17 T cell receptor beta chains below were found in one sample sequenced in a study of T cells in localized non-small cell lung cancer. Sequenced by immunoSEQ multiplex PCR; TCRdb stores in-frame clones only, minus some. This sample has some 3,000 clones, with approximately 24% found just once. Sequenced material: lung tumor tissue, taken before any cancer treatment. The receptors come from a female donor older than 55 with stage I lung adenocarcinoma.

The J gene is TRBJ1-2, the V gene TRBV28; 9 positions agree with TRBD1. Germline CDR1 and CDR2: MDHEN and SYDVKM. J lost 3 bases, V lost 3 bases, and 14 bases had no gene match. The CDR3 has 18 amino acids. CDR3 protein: CASSFFPTGGEVDYGYTF. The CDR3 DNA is TGTGCCAGCAGTTTCTTCCCGACAGGGGGGGAGGTGGACTATGGCTACACCTTC.

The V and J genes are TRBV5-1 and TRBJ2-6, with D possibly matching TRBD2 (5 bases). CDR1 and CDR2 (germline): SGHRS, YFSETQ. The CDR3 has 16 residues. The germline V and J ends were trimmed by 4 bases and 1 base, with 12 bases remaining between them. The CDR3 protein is CASSQAVLSGANVLTF. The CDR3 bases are TGCGCCAGCAGCCAAGCGGTCCTTTCTGGGGCCAACGTCCTGACTTTC. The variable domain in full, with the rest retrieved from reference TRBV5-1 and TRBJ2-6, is KAGVTQTPRYLIKTRGQQVTLSCSPISGHRSVSWYQQTPGQGLQFLFEYFSETQRNKGNFPGRFSGRQFSNSRSEMNVSTLELGDSALYLCASSQAVLSGANVLTFGAGSRLTVL.

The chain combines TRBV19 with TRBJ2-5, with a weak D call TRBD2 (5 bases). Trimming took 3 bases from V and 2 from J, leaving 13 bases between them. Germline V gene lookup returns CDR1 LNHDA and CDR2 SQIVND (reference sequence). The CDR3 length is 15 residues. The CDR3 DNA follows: TGTGCCAGTAGTATGATAGGACTTGGTCAAGAGACCCAGTACTTC. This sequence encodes CASSMIGLGQETQYF. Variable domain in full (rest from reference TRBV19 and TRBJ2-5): DGGITQSPKYLFRKEGQNVTLSCEQNLNHDAMYWYRQDPGQGLRLIYYSQIVNDFQKGDIAEGYSVSREKKESFPLTVTSAQKNPTAFYLCASSMIGLGQETQYFGPGTRLLVL.

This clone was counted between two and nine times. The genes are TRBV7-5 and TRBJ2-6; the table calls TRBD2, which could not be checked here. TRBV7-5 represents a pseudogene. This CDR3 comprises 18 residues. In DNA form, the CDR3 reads TGTGCCAGCAGCTTACGCCCCGGGGTTAGTACTGGGGCCAACGTCCTGACTTTC. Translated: CASSLRPGVSTGANVLTF.

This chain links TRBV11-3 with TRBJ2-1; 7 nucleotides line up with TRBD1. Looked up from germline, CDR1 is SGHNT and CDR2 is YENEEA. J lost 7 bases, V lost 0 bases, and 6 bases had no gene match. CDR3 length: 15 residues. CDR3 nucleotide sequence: TGTGCCAGCAGCTTAGAAAGGGGGCTCTGGAATGAGCAGTTCTTC. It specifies CASSLERGLWNEQFF.

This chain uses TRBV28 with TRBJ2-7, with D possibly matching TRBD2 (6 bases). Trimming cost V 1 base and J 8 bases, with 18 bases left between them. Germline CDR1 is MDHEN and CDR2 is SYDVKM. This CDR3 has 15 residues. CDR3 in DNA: TGTGCCAGCAGTTTATTTTCTGGTGGGGGGTCTCAGCAGTACTTC. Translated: CASSLFSGGGSQQYF.

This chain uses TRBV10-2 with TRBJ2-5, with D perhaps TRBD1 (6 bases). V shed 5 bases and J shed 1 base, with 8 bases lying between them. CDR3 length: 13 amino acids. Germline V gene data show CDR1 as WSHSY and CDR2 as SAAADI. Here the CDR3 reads CASSRQVQETQYF. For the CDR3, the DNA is TGCGCCAGCAGTCGACAGGTCCAAGAGACCCAGTACTTC.

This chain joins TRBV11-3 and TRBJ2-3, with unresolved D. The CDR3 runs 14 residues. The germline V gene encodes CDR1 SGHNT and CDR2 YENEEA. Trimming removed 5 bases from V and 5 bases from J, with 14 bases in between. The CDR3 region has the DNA TGTGCCAGCAGCCCATCTTCTTCATTAGATACGCAGTATTTT. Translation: CASSPSSSLDTQYF.

In nucleotides, the CDR3 is TGTGCCAGTACCTTAGTCGGGACAGGGTTGTCGGAACAGCCCCAGCATTTT. It encodes CASTLVGTGLSEQPQHF. The chain carries TRBV19 and TRBJ1-5; 9 bases are a match to TRBD1. J lost 7 bases, V lost 7 bases, and 17 bases had no gene match. The CDR3 spans 17 residues. Germline V lookup: CDR1 LNHDA, CDR2 SQIVND (reference sequence).

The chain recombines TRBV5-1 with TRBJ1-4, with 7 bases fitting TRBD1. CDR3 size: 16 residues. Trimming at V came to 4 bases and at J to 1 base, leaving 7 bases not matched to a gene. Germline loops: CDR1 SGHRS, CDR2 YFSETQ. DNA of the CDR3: TGCGCCAGCAGCAAAGGACAGGTCGGAACTAATGAAAAACTGTTTTTT. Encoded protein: CASSKGQVGTNEKLFF.

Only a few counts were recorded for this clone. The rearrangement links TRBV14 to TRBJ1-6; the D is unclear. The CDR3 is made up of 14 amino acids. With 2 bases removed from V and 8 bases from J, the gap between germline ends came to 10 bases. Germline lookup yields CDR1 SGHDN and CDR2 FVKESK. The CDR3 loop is CASSQLQFDSPLHF. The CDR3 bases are TGTGCCAGCAGCCAATTACAATTTGATTCACCCCTCCACTTT.

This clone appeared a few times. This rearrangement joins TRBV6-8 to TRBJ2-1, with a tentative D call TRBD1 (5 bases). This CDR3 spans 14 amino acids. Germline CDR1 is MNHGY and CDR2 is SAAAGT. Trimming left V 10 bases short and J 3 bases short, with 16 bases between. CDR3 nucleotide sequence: TGTGCCATCACCCGGACACCAGACTACAATGAGCAGTTCTTC. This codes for CAITRTPDYNEQFF.

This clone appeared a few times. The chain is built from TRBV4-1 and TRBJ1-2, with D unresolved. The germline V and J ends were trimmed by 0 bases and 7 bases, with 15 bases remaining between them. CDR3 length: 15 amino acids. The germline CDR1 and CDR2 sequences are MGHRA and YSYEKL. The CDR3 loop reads CASSQDRVGKSGYTF. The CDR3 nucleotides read TGCGCCAGCAGCCAAGATCGGGTAGGGAAAAGTGGCTACACCTTC.

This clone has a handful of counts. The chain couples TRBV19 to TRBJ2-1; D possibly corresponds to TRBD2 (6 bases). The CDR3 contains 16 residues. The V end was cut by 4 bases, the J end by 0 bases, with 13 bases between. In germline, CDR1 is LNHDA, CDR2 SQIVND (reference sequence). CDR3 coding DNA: TGTGCCAGTAGTAAGAACCCCGGGAGCTCCTACAATGAGCAGTTCTTC. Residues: CASSKNPGSSYNEQFF.

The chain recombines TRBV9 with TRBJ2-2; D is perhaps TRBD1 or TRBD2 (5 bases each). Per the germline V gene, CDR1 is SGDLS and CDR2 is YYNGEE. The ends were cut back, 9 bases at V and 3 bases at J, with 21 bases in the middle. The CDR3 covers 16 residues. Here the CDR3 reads CAIDGGPGRDTGELFF. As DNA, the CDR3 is TGTGCCATCGACGGAGGCCCAGGGCGGGACACCGGGGAGCTGTTTTTT.

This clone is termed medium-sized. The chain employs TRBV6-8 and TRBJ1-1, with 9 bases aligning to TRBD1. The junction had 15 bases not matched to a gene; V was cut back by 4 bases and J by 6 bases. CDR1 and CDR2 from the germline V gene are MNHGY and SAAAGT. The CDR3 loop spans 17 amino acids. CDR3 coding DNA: TGTGCCAGCAGTTCTCAAGAACCTGGGACAGGGACGCCTGAAGCTTTCTTT. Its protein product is CASSSQEPGTGTPEAFF.

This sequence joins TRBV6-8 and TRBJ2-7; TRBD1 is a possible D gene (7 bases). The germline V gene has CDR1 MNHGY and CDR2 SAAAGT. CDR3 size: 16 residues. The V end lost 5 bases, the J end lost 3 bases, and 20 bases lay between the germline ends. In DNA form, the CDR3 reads TGTGCCAGCAGTGACGGGGACAGCGGGTCCTACTACGAGCAGTACTTC. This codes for CASSDGDSGSYYEQYF.